This entry is about one T cell receptor (beta chain). Antigen unknown. The data are from a study of cytomegalovirus exposure and HLA in healthy donors. Regarding the study as a whole: In a later analysis, TCR beta V- and J-gene trimming was associated with a missense DCLRE1C variant.

Per germline, CDR1 MNHEY and CDR2 SVGAGI. The CDR3 is 15 residues long. V lost 4 bases and J lost 4, with 14 bases in between. Donors were nominally healthy when sampled, though unrecorded immune exposures were likely. Researchers ran the PCR with 60 Vbeta and 13 Jbeta primers. The table came from immunoSEQ multiplex PCR; TCRdb's copy has only in-frame clones and leaves some out. The sample records about 190,000 clones, 84% being singletons. The sequence came from a boy between 5 and 17 years old in good health and CMV-seronegative. Material: PBMCs. The chain links TRBV6-5 to TRBJ2-1; TRBD1 might be the D (6 bases). The CDR3 sequence is CASSSRGLHYNEQFF. The DNA for the CDR3 is TGTGCCAGCAGTTCCAGGGGTTTGCATTACAATGAGCAGTTCTTC.